The 25 T cell receptor beta chains presented below share a single source sample, sequenced in a study of shared clonotypes between healthy human individuals. CD45RO-negative, CCR7-selected cells formed the naive CD8 fraction, which excluded terminally differentiated effector memory CD45RA+ cells. The protocol was immunoSEQ multiplex PCR, while the TCRdb copy is restricted to in-frame clones and leaves out a portion. The sample consists of some 800,000 clones, 80% to 95% of them appearing once. Sequencing input: naive CD8+ T cells sorted from blood. The source is a man in his thirties or forties in good health.

This clone occurred a few times. V and J are TRBV27 and TRBJ2-1; 7 positions agree with TRBD1. The CDR3 contains 16 residues. CDR1 and CDR2 (germline): MNHEY, SMNVEV (reference sequence). The V segment lost 4 bases and the J segment 3 bases; nucleotides outside the gene matches: 9. The CDR3 DNA is TGTGCCAGCAGTTCGAGCAGGGGGAATGGCTACAATGAGCAGTTCTTC. Translated: CASSSSRGNGYNEQFF.

The chain has TRBV27 and TRBJ1-5, with D possibly matching TRBD1 (6 bases). Germline-derived CDR1 and CDR2 are MNHEY and SMNVEV (reference sequence). Deletions cut 3 bases from V and 5 bases from J, with 17 bases between. CDR3 size: 16 residues. The CDR3 DNA sequence: TGTGCCAGCAGTTTGGGGGGGGCAGGGATCCATCAGCCCCAGCATTTT. This translates into CASSLGGAGIHQPQHF.

The chain couples TRBV7-9 to TRBJ2-1; D perhaps matches TRBD1 (5 bases). The CDR3 consists of 15 residues. Trimming left V 1 base short and J 6 bases short, with 13 bases between. Germline assignment: CDR1 SEHNR and CDR2 FQNEAQ (reference sequence). CDR3 nucleotide sequence: TGTGCCAGCAGCTTAGTGGGCAGGGTCGGCAATGAGCAGTTCTTC. Its translation: CASSLVGRVGNEQFF.

The chain links TRBV11-2 to TRBJ2-6, with D possibly TRBD1 on 6 matching bases. CDR1 is SGHAT and CDR2 is FQNNGV in the germline V gene. The CDR3 totals 19 residues. Trimming took 2 bases from V and 0 from J, leaving 17 bases between them. The CDR3: CASSLYGQGTISGANVLTF. CDR3 bases: TGTGCCAGCAGCTTATATGGGCAGGGGACGATCTCTGGGGCCAACGTCCTGACTTTC. The full variable domain, with the rest looked up from reference TRBV11-2 and TRBJ2-6, is EAGVAQSPRYKIIEKRQSVAFWCNPISGHATLYWYQQILGQGPKLLIQFQNNGVVDDSQLPKDRFSAERLKGVDSTLKIQPAKLEDSAVYLCASSLYGQGTISGANVLTFGAGSRLTVL.

The chain has TRBV7-9 and TRBJ2-2, with D possibly matching TRBD1 (5 bases). V lost 5 bases and J 7 bases, leaving 20 bases between the germline ends. This CDR3 has 16 residues. The germline gives CDR1 SEHNR, CDR2 FQNEAQ (reference sequence). CDR3 protein: CASSATAAGWVGELFF. DNA for the CDR3: TGTGCCAGCAGCGCTACTGCGGCAGGGTGGGTCGGGGAGCTGTTTTTT. The full variable domain, in which reference TRBV7-9 and TRBJ2-2 provide the parts outside the CDR3, is DTGVSQNPRHKITKRGQNVTFRCDPISEHNRLYWYRQTLGQGPEFLTYFQNEAQLEKSRLLSDRFSAERPKGSFSTLEIQRTEQGDSAMYLCASSATAAGWVGELFFGEGSRLTVL.

This clone was observed once. The sample contains more than one DNA sequence encoding this CDR3. The rearrangement uses TRBV27 and TRBJ1-2; 8 nucleotides line up with TRBD1. Germline lookup yields CDR1 MNHEY and CDR2 SMNVEV (reference sequence). This CDR3 contains 14 residues. With V trimmed by 3 bases and J by 0 bases, 0 bases remained unmatched. CDR3: CASSLDRANYGYTF. Here the CDR3 DNA reads TGTGCCAGCAGTTTGGACAGGGCTAACTATGGCTACACCTTC.

This clone has a single count. This chain connects TRBV6-5 to TRBJ1-4; D gene uncertain. This CDR3 spans 13 amino acids. CDR1 is MNHEY, CDR2 SVGAGI, per germline. The V and J ends lost 5 bases and 12 bases respectively, with 16 bases between them. The CDR3 reads CASSRTVPGELFF. CDR3 nucleotide sequence: TGTGCCAGCAGTCGAACCGTCCCTGGTGAACTGTTTTTT.

The chain combines TRBV19 with TRBJ2-7; D unclear. The CDR3 sequence is 14 residues long. Germline-derived CDR1 and CDR2 are LNHDA and SQIVND (reference sequence). With 4 bases removed from V and 0 bases from J, the gap between germline ends came to 10 bases. The CDR3 region has the DNA TGTGCCAGTAGTAGGCTAGAAGACTCCTACGAGCAGTACTTC. Protein sequence: CASSRLEDSYEQYF.

The rearrangement links TRBV4-3 to TRBJ1-1, with D unclear. V was pared by 5 bases and J by 6 bases, with 13 bases between. This CDR3 contains 13 residues. Looked up from germline, CDR1 is LGHNA and CDR2 is YSLEER. Here the CDR3 reads CASSNNDAAEAFF. The CDR3 DNA sequence: TGCGCCAGCAGCAATAATGATGCGGCTGAAGCTTTCTTT.

This clone has only a few counts. This chain connects TRBV19 to TRBJ1-1; 10 bases agree with TRBD1. The V gene end was trimmed by 5 bases and the J gene end by 5 bases; junction bases not matched to a gene: 8. The CDR3 sequence is 15 residues long. Germline loops: CDR1 LNHDA, CDR2 SQIVND (reference sequence). CDR3: CASSPLTGGWTEAFF. In DNA form, the CDR3 reads TGTGCCAGTAGTCCCCTGACAGGGGGCTGGACTGAAGCTTTCTTT.

The chain carries TRBV28 and TRBJ2-1; the D is unclear. Deletions cut 2 bases from V and 5 bases from J, with 10 bases between. The CDR3 covers 14 residues. Germline lookup yields CDR1 MDHEN and CDR2 SYDVKM. The CDR3 region has the DNA TGTGCCAGCAGTTTACAATCACTGAACAATGAGCAGTTCTTC. Amino acid sequence: CASSLQSLNNEQFF. The whole variable domain, filled in from reference TRBV28 and TRBJ2-1, reads DVKVTQSSRYLVKRTGEKVFLECVQDMDHENMFWYRQDPGLGLRLIYFSYDVKMKEKGDIPEGYSVSREKKERFSLILESASTNQTSMYLCASSLQSLNNEQFFGPGTRLTVL.

V is TRBV2 and J is TRBJ2-5; 14 bases fit TRBD2. The V segment lost 4 bases and the J segment 4 bases; nucleotides outside the gene matches: 2. Germline values: CDR1 SNHLY, CDR2 FYNNEI. CDR3 length equals 15 residues. CDR3 sequence: CASSAGLAGVETQYF. In DNA form, the CDR3 reads TGTGCCAGCAGTGCGGGACTAGCGGGAGTAGAGACCCAGTACTTC.

The chain employs TRBV18 and TRBJ2-7; D gene ambiguous. From germline, CDR1 is KGHSH and CDR2 LQKENI. Trimming removed 6 bases from V and 0 bases from J, with 15 bases in between. The CDR3 has 15 amino acids. Written as DNA, the CDR3 is TGTGCCAGCTCGTGGTCAGATACATACTCCTACGAGCAGTACTTC. Translation gives CASSWSDTYSYEQYF.

This clone was seen only once. The chain carries TRBV9 and TRBJ2-7; 9 bases map to TRBD1. The CDR3 loop spans 14 amino acids. The V gene end was trimmed by 6 bases and the J gene end by 5 bases; junction bases not matched to a gene: 9. The germline gives CDR1 SGDLS, CDR2 YYNGEE. The CDR3 reads CASTPGDRAHEQYF. CDR3 nucleotide sequence: TGTGCCAGCACCCCCGGGGACAGGGCGCACGAGCAGTACTTC.

CDR3 nucleotides: TGTGCCAGTAGGTGGGGCAGGAATCAGCCCCAGCATTTT. This gives the protein CASRWGRNQPQHF. The chain has TRBV19 and TRBJ1-5; a possible D gene is TRBD1 (5 bases). CDR3 length equals 13 residues. V was cut by 6 bases and J by 4 bases, with 10 bases left in between. Germline V lookup: CDR1 LNHDA, CDR2 SQIVND (reference sequence).

The CDR3 here is CASRAGTGTNYGYTF. In DNA form, the CDR3 reads TGTGCCAGCAGGGCCGGGACAGGGACTAACTATGGCTACACCTTC. The chain links TRBV6-1 to TRBJ1-2; TRBD1 matches at 9 bases. Germline V gene data show CDR1 as MNHNS and CDR2 as SASEGT. V was pared by 6 bases and J by 0 bases, with 5 bases of the junction left unmatched. CDR3 size: 15 residues.

The V call is TRBV29-1, the J call TRBJ2-7; D call uncertain. The CDR3 is 12 amino acids. The V gene lost 3 bases and the J gene lost 3 bases, with 9 bases spanning the gap. CDR1 and CDR2 (germline): SQVTM, ANQGSEA. CDR3 loop: CSVETRLYEQYF. In DNA, the CDR3 is TGCAGCGTTGAGACAAGACTCTACGAGCAGTACTTC.

The chain recombines TRBV7-8 with TRBJ2-1; D not certain. The CDR3 runs 15 residues. The ends were cut back, 3 bases at V and 0 bases at J, with 9 bases in the middle. Germline loops: CDR1 SGHVS, CDR2 FQNEAQ. The CDR3 DNA follows: TGTGCCAGCAGCTTGCGGCTCAGCTCCTACAATGAGCAGTTCTTC. This translates into CASSLRLSSYNEQFF.

The DNA for the CDR3 is TGTGCCAGCAGCTCCCGGGACAGCTCCTACGAGCAGTACTTC. Protein product: CASSSRDSSYEQYF. The rearrangement joins TRBV7-2 to TRBJ2-7; 7 positions match TRBD1. Germline CDR1 SGHTA, CDR2 FQGNSA. The CDR3 runs to 14 residues. Trimming cost V 4 bases and J 0 bases; bases outside gene matches: 3.

The chain recombines TRBV27 with TRBJ1-5; D not resolved. The CDR3 is 15 residues long. V was trimmed by 5 bases and J by 0 bases, leaving 11 bases between them. The germline gives CDR1 MNHEY, CDR2 SMNVEV (reference sequence). CDR3 in DNA: TGTGCCAGCAGTCCCATCGAGCCTAGCAATCAGCCCCAGCATTTT. Its translation is CASSPIEPSNQPQHF.

The J gene is TRBJ2-7, the V gene TRBV5-8; the D gene is possibly TRBD2 (5 bases). CDR1 SGHTS and CDR2 YDEGEE come from the germline V gene. The CDR3 totals 17 residues. The germline V and J ends were trimmed by 0 bases and 5 bases, with 21 bases remaining between them. The CDR3 DNA follows: TGTGCCAGCAGCTTGGAAACCCATGGACGGGGAAGGCACGAGCAGTACTTC. Residues: CASSLETHGRGRHEQYF.

The chain carries TRBV27 and TRBJ2-1; 7 positions match TRBD2. This CDR3 region has 16 residues. V trimming: 3 bases; J trimming: 3 bases; junction bases outside the gene matches: 8. The germline gives CDR1 MNHEY, CDR2 SMNVEV (reference sequence). The CDR3 loop reads CASSFSAGEFYNEQFF. Here the CDR3 DNA reads TGTGCCAGCAGTTTCAGCGCGGGAGAATTCTACAATGAGCAGTTCTTC.

The chain is built from TRBV29-1 and TRBJ2-7; possible D gene TRBD2, 7 bases. The CDR3 is 21 amino acids. The germline CDR1 and CDR2 sequences are SQVTM and ANQGSEA. The V gene lost 8 bases and the J gene lost 1 base, with 39 bases spanning the gap. The CDR3 loop reads CSFCASQPSPGGQGPSYEQYF. DNA of the CDR3: TGCAGCTTTTGCGCGTCCCAACCGTCTCCCGGGGGGCAGGGGCCTTCCTACGAGCAGTACTTC.

This clone was counted once. V usage is TRBV9 and J usage is TRBJ2-3; 7 bases align to TRBD2. The V gene end was trimmed by 3 bases and the J gene end by 0 bases; junction bases not matched to a gene: 4. The CDR3 sequence is 15 residues long. The germline gives CDR1 SGDLS, CDR2 YYNGEE. The CDR3 spells CASSERGLSTDTQYF. CDR3 DNA: TGTGCCAGCAGCGAGCGGGGCTTAAGCACAGATACGCAGTATTTT.

The chain uses TRBV28 and TRBJ2-7; D call uncertain. Germline V gives CDR1 MDHEN, CDR2 SYDVKM. With 4 bases removed from V and 4 bases from J, the gap between germline ends came to 8 bases. The CDR3 spans 12 residues. This CDR3 reads CASSYDTYEQYF. The CDR3 DNA reads TGTGCCAGCAGTTACGACACGTACGAGCAGTACTTC.